This TCR beta chain stems from a study of early T cells in non-severe SARS-CoV-2 infection. For the study at large: Bulk RNA from unsorted whole blood was sequenced; chains were unpaired. General observations from the study: Lookups in VDJdb leaned toward anti-spike CD8 responses and missed private and CD4 specificities.

In the library, individual cDNA molecules carried attached unique molecular identifiers. TCRdb re-called the 5' RACE reads with MiXCR, one entry per CDR3 protein. The top ten clones hold less than 5.5% of a sample with 97,000 or so distinct CDR3 sequences, 9.5% to 11% of them seen once. A remark on this clonotype: Its antigen is still unknown.

The CDR3 covers 16 residues. Germline-derived CDR1 and CDR2 are KGHSH and LQKENI. V shed 3 bases and J 2 bases; nucleotides not matched to a gene: 9. The clonotype comes from an adult who was a healthcare worker with PCR-confirmed SARS-CoV-2 infection or an uninfected control (not recorded which). The sample consisted of whole blood, taken at baseline. This chain connects TRBV18 to TRBJ2-7, with 8 bases identical to TRBD2. In DNA form, the CDR3 reads TGTGCCAGCTCACCCAGTACGCTAGCGGGTGCCTACGAGCAGTACTTC. Translating gives CASSPSTLAGAYEQYF.